This T cell receptor (beta chain) was sequenced in a study of Epstein–Barr virus B cells in breast cancer listed by TCRdb under 2021. A note on the overall study: Control T cells were expanded by a rapid expansion method using irradiated PBMC feeders, soluble OKT3 and IL-2 at 150 to 250 U/ml, and were collected about 10-12 days after stimulation. A single-patient case report was conducted to examine whether the T-cell receptor repertoire in triple-negative breast cancer is shaped by tumor-infiltrating EBV+ B cells. Overall study results and their limits: All data came from one patient, described as a first proof of concept, and this single-patient design limits how far the findings can be generalized.

Library construction relied on 5' RACE. TCR libraries were built from RNA with the SMARTer Human TCR a/b Profiling Kit, capturing full V(D)J regions of both alpha and beta chains. The amplified libraries were purified with AMPure XP beads and were validated on an Agilent 2100 Bioanalyzer using the DNA 1000 Kit. Libraries were sequenced on an Illumina MiSeq with the 600-cycle v3 reagent kit, giving 2 x 300 bp paired-end reads. In the authors' own workflow: MiXCR and VDJTools were used to process the reads, with non-productive clonotypes filtered out and clonotypes collapsed by CDR3 amino acid sequence prior to recalculating frequencies. CDR3 sequences were matched against the McPAS-TCR database with a Levenshtein distance of 1 allowed, and UpSet plots were generated in R using UpSetR. The public sequencing data were trimmed at Q25 with fastp and processed into clonotypes with MiXCR by TCRdb, which kept only in-frame beta chains. Here each entry gathers all rows of one CDR3 protein and keeps the most common genes and DNA. TCRdb's processing, not the study's, gives the V and J calls here. In all, the sample holds 2,000 or so distinct CDR3 sequences, and 15% of those were seen once. The ten top clones hold 30% of the sample.

RNA was extracted from 1e5 to 1e6 cultured T cells using RNeasy Micro or Mini kits with on-column DNase digestion included, and the extracted RNA was checked on an Agilent 2100 Bioanalyzer. In the germline V gene (reference sequence), CDR1 corresponds to DFQATT and CDR2 to SNEGSKA. The CDR3 spans 13 residues, from the cysteine through the phenylalanine. Only the CDR3 portion is preserved as DNA: 39 bases, with reading frame beginning at the first base. This clonotype is large (0.1 to 1%) in terms of sample share. Its antigen is still unknown. Base qualities are not recorded, but no much larger clone differs from it by a single base.

The sequence is built from TRBV20-1 and TRBJ1-2; the D gene remains uncertain. This sequence originates from a woman aged 40 to 50 with triple-negative breast cancer. Sequencing input: tumor-infiltrating lymphocytes expanded in culture. The CDR3 protein sequence reads: CSGLDFNFYGYTF. The nucleotide sequence is TGCAGCGGGCTGGATTTTAATTTTTATGGCTACACCTTC.